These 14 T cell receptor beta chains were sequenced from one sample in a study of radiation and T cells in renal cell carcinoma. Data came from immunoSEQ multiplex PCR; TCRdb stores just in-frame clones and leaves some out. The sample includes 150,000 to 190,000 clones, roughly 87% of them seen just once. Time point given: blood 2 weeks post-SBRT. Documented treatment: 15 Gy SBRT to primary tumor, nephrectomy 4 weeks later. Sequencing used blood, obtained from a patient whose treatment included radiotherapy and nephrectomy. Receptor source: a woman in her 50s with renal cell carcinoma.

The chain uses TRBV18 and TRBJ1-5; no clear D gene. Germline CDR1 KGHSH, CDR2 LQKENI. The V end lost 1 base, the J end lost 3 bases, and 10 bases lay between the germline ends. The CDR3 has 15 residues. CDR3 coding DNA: TGTGCCAGCTCACCACAGGGAGGGCCCAATCAGCCCCAGCATTTT. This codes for CASSPQGGPNQPQHF. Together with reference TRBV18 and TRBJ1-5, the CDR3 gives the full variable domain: NAGVMQNPRHLVRRRGQEARLRCSPMKGHSHVYWYRQLPEEGLKFMVYLQKENIIDESGMPKERFSAEFPKEGPSILRIQQVVRGDSAAYFCASSPQGGPNQPQHFGDGTRLSIL.

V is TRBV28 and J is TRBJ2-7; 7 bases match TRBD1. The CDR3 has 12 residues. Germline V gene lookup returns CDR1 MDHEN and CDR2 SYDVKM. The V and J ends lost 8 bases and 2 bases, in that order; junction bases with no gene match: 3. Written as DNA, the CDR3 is TGTGCCAGCTCAAGGGGGCCCTACGAGCAGTACTTC. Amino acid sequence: CASSRGPYEQYF.

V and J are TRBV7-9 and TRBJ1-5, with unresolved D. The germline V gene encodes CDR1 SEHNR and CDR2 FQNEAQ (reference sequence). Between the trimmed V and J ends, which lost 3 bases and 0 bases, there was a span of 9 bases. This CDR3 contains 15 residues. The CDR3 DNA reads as TGTGCCAGCAGCTTTGGCAGAGCTAGCAATCAGCCCCAGCATTTT. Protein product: CASSFGRASNQPQHF.

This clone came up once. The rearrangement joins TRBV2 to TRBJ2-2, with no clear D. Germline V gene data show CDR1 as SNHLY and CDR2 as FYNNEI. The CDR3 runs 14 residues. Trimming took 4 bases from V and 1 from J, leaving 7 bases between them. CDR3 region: CASSGDLNTGELFF. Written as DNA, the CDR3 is TGTGCCAGCAGTGGTGACTTGAACACCGGGGAGCTGTTTTTT. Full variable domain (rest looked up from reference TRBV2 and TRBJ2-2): EPEVTQTPSHQVTQMGQEVILRCVPISNHLYFYWYRQILGQKVEFLVSFYNNEISEKSEIFDDQFSVERPDGSNFTLKIRSTKLEDSAMYFCASSGDLNTGELFFGEGSRLTVL.

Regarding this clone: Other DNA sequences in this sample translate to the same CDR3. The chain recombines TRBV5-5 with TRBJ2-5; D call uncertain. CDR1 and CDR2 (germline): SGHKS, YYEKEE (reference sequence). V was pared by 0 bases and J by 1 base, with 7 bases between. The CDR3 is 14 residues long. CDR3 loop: CASSLELAQETQYF. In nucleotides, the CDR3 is TGTGCCAGCAGCTTGGAGCTGGCCCAAGAGACCCAGTACTTC.

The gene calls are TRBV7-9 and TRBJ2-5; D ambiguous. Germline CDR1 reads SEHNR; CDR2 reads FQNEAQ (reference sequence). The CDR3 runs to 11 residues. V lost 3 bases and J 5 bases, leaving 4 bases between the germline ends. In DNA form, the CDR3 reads TGTGCCAGCAGCTTGTTTGAGACCCAGTACTTC. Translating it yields CASSLFETQYF.

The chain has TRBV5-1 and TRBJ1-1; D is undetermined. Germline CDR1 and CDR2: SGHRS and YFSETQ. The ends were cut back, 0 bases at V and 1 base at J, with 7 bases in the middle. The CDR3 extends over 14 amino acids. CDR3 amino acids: CASSLGPENTEAFF. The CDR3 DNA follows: TGCGCCAGCAGCTTGGGCCCGGAGAACACTGAAGCTTTCTTT. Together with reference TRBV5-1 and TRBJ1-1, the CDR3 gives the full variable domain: KAGVTQTPRYLIKTRGQQVTLSCSPISGHRSVSWYQQTPGQGLQFLFEYFSETQRNKGNFPGRFSGRQFSNSRSEMNVSTLELGDSALYLCASSLGPENTEAFFGQGTRLTVV.

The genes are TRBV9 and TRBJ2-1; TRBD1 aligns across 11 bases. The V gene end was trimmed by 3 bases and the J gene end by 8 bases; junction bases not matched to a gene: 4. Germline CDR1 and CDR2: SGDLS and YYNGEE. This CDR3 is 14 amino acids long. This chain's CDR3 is CASSAGQGAYEQFF. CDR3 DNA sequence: TGTGCCAGCAGCGCAGGACAGGGGGCTTATGAGCAGTTCTTC.

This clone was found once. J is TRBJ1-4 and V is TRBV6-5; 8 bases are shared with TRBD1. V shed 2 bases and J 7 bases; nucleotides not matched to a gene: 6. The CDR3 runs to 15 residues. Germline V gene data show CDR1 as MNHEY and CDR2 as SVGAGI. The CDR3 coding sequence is TGTGCCAGCAGTTACCGGGCAGGGGGCGGTGAAAAACTGTTTTTT. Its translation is CASSYRAGGGEKLFF.

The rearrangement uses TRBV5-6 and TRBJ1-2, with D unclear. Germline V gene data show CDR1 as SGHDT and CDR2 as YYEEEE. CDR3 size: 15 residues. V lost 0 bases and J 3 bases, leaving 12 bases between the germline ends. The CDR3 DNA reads TGTGCCAGCAGCTTGGTTGGAGGGCGGGACTATGGCTACACCTTC. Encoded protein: CASSLVGGRDYGYTF.

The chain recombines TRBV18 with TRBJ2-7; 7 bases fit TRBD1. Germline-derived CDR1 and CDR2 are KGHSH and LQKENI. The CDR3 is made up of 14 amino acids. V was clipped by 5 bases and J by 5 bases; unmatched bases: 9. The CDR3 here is CASSINDRAHEQYF. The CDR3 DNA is TGTGCCAGCTCAATTAACGACAGGGCCCACGAGCAGTACTTC.

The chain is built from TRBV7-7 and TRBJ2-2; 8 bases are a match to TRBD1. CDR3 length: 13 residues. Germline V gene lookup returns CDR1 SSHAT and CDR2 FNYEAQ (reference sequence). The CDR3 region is CATGADYTGELFF. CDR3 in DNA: TGTGCGACAGGGGCCGATTACACCGGGGAGCTGTTTTTT.

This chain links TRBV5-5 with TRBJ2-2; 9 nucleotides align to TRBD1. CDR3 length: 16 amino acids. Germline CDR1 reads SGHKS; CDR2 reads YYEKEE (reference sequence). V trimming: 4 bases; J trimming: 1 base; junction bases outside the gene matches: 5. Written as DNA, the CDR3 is TGTGCCAGCAGCGTCCGACAGGGGGTGAACACCGGGGAGCTGTTTTTT. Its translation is CASSVRQGVNTGELFF.

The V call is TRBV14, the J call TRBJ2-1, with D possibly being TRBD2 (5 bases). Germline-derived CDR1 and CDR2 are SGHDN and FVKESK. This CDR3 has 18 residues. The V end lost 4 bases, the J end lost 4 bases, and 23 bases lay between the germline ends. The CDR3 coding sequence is TGTGCCAGCAGCCCCCACACCACGGTTCGGAGGTCTTACAATGAGCAGTTCTTC. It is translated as CASSPHTTVRRSYNEQFF.